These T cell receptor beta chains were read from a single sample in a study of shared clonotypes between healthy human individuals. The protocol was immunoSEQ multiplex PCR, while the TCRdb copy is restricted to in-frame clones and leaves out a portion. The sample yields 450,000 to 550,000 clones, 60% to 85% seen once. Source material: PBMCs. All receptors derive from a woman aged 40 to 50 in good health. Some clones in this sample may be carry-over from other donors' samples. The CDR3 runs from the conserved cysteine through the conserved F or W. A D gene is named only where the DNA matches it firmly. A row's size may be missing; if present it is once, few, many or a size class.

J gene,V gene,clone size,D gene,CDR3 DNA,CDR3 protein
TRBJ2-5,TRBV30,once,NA,TGTGCCTGGAGTGTACTTGGCAGGGGGGAGGAGACCCAGTACTTC,CAWSVLGRGEETQYF
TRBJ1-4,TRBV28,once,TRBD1,TGTGCCAGCATGACAGGGAACCTTGTTCTTAATGAAAAACTGTTTTTT,CASMTGNLVLNEKLFF
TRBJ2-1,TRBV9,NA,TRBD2,TGTGCCAGCAGCGTAGTAGGGACTAGGGGCGATGAGCAGTTCTTC,CASSVVGTRGDEQFF
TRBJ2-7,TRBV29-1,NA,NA,TGCAGCGTCGAGGGGGGCGGGGGTACCTACGAGCAGTACTTC,CSVEGGGGTYEQYF
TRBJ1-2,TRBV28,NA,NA,TGTGCCAGCAGTTTCCCAAGCTTATCTGGCTACACCTTC,CASSFPSLSGYTF
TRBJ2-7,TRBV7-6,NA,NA,TGTGCCAGCAGCCCCCTGGGGGGCCCCTACGAGCAGTACTTC,CASSPLGGPYEQYF
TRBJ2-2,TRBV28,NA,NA,TGTGCCAGCAGCCAGACAGGTTGGGACACCGGGGAGCTGTTTTTT,CASSQTGWDTGELFF
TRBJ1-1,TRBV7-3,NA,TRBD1,TGTGCCAGCAGCCCAGCTCCCGGGACAGGGGGCCGAGACACTGAAGCTTTCTTT,CASSPAPGTGGRDTEAFF
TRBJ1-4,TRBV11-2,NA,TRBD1,TGTGCCAGCAGCCCGCGACAGGGGGTAGTTGAAAAACTGTTTTTT,CASSPRQGVVEKLFF
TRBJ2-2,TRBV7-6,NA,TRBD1,TGTGCCAGCAGCTTAGACACAGGGGGCAACACCGGGGAGCTGTTTTTT,CASSLDTGGNTGELFF
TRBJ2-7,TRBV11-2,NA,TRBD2,TGTGCCAGCAGCCCAGCGGGACTAGCGTTGAACGAGCAGTACTTC,CASSPAGLALNEQYF
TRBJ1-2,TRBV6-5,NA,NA,TGTGCCAGCAGTCCCAGACAGCGCATCTATGGCTACACCTTC,CASSPRQRIYGYTF
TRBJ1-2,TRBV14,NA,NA,TGTGCCAGCAGCCAAGGATACCGTAGCGCTCTGGGGCCCTCCGGCTACACCTTC,CASSQGYRSALGPSGYTF
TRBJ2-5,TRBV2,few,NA,TGTGCCAGCAGAAAAGGGGGTGGGGTCCAAGAGACCCAGTACTTC,CASRKGGGVQETQYF
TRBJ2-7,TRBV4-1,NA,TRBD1,TGCGCCAGCAGCCAAGATATTAGTCGACAGGGGATACCCTACGAGCAGTACTTC,CASSQDISRQGIPYEQYF
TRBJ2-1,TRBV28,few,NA,TGTGCCAGCAGTTTCAGGGAGCAGTTCTTC,CASSFREQFF
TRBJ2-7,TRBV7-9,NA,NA,TGTGCCAGCAGCTTCGGACAGGGGACTAGCTACGAGCAGTACTTC,CASSFGQGTSYEQYF
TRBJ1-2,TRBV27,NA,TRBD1,TGTGCCAGCAGTCAGAGGACAGGGGGTGATGGCTACACCTTC,CASSQRTGGDGYTF
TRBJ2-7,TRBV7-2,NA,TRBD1,TGTGCCAGCAGCCGGACAGGGTCCAAATCCGAGCAGTACTTC,CASSRTGSKSEQYF
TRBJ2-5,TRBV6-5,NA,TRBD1,TGTGCCAGCACCACCGGACAGGGACGGGAGACCCAGTACTTC,CASTTGQGRETQYF
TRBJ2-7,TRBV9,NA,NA,TGTGCCAGCAGCGTAGACCAACGGGACTACGAGCAGTACTTC,CASSVDQRDYEQYF
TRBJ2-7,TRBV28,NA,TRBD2,TGTGCCAGCAGTTTGGCGGGAGGGACGAGGGAGCAGTACTTC,CASSLAGGTREQYF
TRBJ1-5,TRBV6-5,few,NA,TGTGCCAGCAGCCCCGGGGGGGGAAATCAGCCCCAGCATTTT,CASSPGGGNQPQHF
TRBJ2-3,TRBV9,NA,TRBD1,TGTGCCAGCAGCGGTGGACAGGGGGCTGTAGATACGCAGTATTTT,CASSGGQGAVDTQYF
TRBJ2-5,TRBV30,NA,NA,TGTGCCTGGAACCTCCTGGGGGGAGAGCAGTACTTC,CAWNLLGGEQYF
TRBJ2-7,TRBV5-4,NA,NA,TGTGCCAGCAGCTTGCCTCCCCGCGGGGAGCAGTACTTC,CASSLPPRGEQYF